Detailed here is one T cell receptor (beta chain). The sample comes from a study of shared clonotypes between healthy human individuals. Within Nashville, Tennessee resided all donors, each a Caucasian adult. The ends were cut back, 5 bases at V and 7 bases at J, with 18 bases in the middle. Germline lookup yields CDR1 MNHEY and CDR2 SVGAGI. There are 15 residues in the CDR3. The protocol was immunoSEQ multiplex PCR, while the TCRdb copy is restricted to in-frame clones and leaves out a portion. The repertoire consists of roughly 2,300,000 clones, with around 90% occurring once and the leading ten covering approximately 0.4%.

The sample comprised naive CD4+ T cells from PBMCs. Subset of the sample: CD45RA+ positively selected. This TCR was sampled from a young man in good health. Some clones in this sample may be carry-over from other donors' samples. The chain links TRBV6-5 to TRBJ1-5; unclear D gene. DNA for the CDR3: TGTGCCAGCAGTCCCGTGGGAGGTGGGCAACAGCCCCAGCATTTT. Its protein product is CASSPVGGGQQPQHF.